The rows below give T cell receptor beta chains drawn from one sample of a study of blood T cell repertoires in COVID-19. Profiled with immunoSEQ multiplex PCR; TCRdb holds only in-frame clones, not every one. The sample lists tens of thousands of clones; approximately 91% were seen once. The sequencing input was peripheral blood. These receptors were collected from a human donor in a cohort sampled during active COVID-19. CDR3s include the opening cysteine and the closing phenylalanine or tryptophan. The order of the fields is V gene, D gene, J gene, clone size, CDR3 protein, CDR3 DNA. A D gene is named only where the DNA matches it firmly. The size of a clone is reported for some rows only, either as once, few or many, or as a class for expanded clones.

TRBV19	NA	TRBJ1-1	once	CASRGAATEAFF	TGTGCCAGCCGGGGGGCGGCCACTGAAGCTTTCTTT
TRBV27	NA	TRBJ1-6	NA	CASSFSPGTRNSPLHF	TGTGCCAGCAGTTTCTCCCCCGGGACTCGGAATTCACCCCTCCACTTT
TRBV5-1	TRBD1	TRBJ1-1	NA	CASPRPGQGPLWEAFF	TGCGCCAGCCCAAGGCCAGGACAGGGGCCCCTCTGGGAAGCTTTCTTT
TRBV29-1	NA	TRBJ1-1	NA	CSVALNTEAFF	TGCAGCGTTGCTCTGAACACTGAAGCTTTCTTT
TRBV19	TRBD1	TRBJ2-5	NA	CATRPTQGARETQYF	TGTGCCACTAGACCGACCCAGGGGGCGAGGGAGACCCAGTACTTC
TRBV3-1/TRBV3-2	TRBD2	TRBJ2-7	NA	CASSPLAGSYEQYF	TGTGCCAGCAGCCCACTAGCGGGCTCCTACGAGCAGTACTTC
TRBV5-1	NA	TRBJ2-2	few	CASTLSPATVAGELFF	TGCGCCAGCACCCTATCACCCGCCACGGTGGCCGGGGAGCTGTTTTTT
TRBV11-3	TRBD1	TRBJ2-3	NA	CASSPGTGKGDTQYF	TGTGCCAGCAGCCCCGGGACAGGGAAAGGTGATACGCAGTATTTT
TRBV5-1	NA	TRBJ2-3	NA	CASRTAGTDTQYF	TGCGCCAGCAGAACGGCGGGGACAGATACGCAGTATTTT
TRBV19	NA	TRBJ1-3	NA	CASSKRSRDNGGNTIYF	TGTGCCAGTAGCAAACGTTCCCGGGACAACGGGGGAAACACCATATATTTT
TRBV5-3	NA	TRBJ1-2	NA	CARSFRTDYGYTF	TGTGCCAGAAGCTTTAGAACAGACTATGGCTACACCTTC
TRBV19	TRBD1	TRBJ1-5	NA	CASRGQGGGQPQHF	TGTGCCAGTAGGGGACAGGGGGGTGGTCAGCCCCAGCATTTT
TRBV30	NA	TRBJ2-7	NA	CAWALGGALHEQYF	TGTGCCTGGGCCCTTGGGGGGGCCCTGCACGAGCAGTACTTC
TRBV4-1	NA	TRBJ2-5	few	CASSPSPGTFGETQYF	TGCGCCAGCAGCCCATCCCCCGGGACTTTCGGGGAGACCCAGTACTTC
TRBV18	NA	TRBJ1-3	NA	CASSPLDTSGNTIYF	TGTGCCAGCTCACCTTTGGACACCTCTGGAAACACCATATATTTT
TRBV4-1	NA	TRBJ2-3	NA	CASSQVGRLDTQYF	TGCGCCAGCAGCCAAGTGGGGCGCTTAGATACGCAGTATTTT
TRBV30	NA	TRBJ2-1	NA	CAWGRGYNEQFF	TGTGCCTGGGGGCGGGGCTACAATGAGCAGTTCTTC